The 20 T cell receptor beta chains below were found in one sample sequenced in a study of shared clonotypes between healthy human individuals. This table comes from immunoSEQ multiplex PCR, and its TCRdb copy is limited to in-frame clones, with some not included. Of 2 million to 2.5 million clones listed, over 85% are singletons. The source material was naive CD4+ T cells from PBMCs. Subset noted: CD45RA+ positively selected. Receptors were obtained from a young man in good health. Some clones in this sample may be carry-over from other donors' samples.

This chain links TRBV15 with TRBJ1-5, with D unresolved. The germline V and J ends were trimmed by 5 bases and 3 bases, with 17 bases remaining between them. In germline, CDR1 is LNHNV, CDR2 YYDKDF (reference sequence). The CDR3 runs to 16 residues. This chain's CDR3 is CATSSKSSKSNQPQHF. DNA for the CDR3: TGTGCCACCAGCTCTAAGAGTAGCAAGTCCAATCAGCCCCAGCATTTT.

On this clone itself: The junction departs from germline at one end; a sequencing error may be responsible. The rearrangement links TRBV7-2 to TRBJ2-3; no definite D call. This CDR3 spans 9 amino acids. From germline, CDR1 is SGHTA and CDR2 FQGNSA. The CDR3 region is CASSRLADF. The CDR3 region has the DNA TGTGCCAGCAGCCGCCTTGCGGATTTT.

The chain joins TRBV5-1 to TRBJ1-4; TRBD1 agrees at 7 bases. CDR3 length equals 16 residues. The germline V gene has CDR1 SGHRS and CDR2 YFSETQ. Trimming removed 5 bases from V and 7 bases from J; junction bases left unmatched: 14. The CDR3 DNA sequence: TGCGCCAGCAGGGATGAAGACAGGGCGAGGGGTGAAAAACTGTTTTTT. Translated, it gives CASRDEDRARGEKLFF.

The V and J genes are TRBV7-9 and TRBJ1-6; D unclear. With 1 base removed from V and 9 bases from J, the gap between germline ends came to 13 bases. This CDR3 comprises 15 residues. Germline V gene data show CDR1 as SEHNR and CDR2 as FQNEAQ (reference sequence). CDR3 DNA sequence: TGTGCCAGCAGCTTAGTGGACGGCCCGTCTTCACCCCTCCACTTT. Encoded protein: CASSLVDGPSSPLHF. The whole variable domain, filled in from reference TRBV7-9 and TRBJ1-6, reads DTGVSQNPRHKITKRGQNVTFRCDPISEHNRLYWYRQTLGQGPEFLTYFQNEAQLEKSRLLSDRFSAERPKGSFSTLEIQRTEQGDSAMYLCASSLVDGPSSPLHFGNGTRLTVT.

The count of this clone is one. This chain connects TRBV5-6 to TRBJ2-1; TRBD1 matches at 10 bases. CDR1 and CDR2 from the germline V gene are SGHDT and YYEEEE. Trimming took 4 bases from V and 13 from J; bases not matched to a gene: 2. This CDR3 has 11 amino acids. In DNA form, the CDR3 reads TGTGCCAGCAGCAGGGACAGGGGACAGTTCTTC. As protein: CASSRDRGQFF. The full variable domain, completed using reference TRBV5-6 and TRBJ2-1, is DAGVTQSPTHLIKTRGQQVTLRCSPKSGHDTVSWYQQALGQGPQFIFQYYEEEERQRGNFPDRFSGHQFPNYSSELNVNALLLGDSALYLCASSRDRGQFFGPGTRLTVL.

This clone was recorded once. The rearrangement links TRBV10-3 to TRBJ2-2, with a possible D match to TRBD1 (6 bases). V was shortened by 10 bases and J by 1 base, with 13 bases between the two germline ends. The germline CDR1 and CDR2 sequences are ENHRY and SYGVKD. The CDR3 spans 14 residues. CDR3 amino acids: CATGTSLNTGELFF. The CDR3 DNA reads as TGTGCCACCGGGACATCACTGAACACCGGGGAGCTGTTTTTT.

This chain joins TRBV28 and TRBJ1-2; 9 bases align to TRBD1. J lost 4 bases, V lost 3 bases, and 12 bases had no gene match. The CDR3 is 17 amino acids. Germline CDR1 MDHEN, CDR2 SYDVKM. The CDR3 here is CASSFAEQGQGGYGYTF. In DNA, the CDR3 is TGTGCCAGCAGTTTTGCGGAACAGGGACAGGGAGGCTATGGCTACACCTTC.

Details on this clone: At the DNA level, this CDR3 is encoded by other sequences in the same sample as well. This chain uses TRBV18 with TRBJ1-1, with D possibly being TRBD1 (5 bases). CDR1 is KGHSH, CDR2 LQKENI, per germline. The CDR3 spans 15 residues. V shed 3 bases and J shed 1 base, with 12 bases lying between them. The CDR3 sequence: CASSPRTGENTEAFF. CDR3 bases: TGTGCCAGCTCACCCAGAACGGGGGAGAACACTGAAGCTTTCTTT.

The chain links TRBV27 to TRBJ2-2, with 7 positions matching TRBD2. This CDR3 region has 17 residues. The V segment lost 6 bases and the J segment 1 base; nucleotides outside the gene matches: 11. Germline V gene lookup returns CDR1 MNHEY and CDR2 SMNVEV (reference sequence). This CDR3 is CASSRGAGIRNTGELFF. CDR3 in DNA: TGTGCCAGCAGCCGCGGAGCGGGAATTAGGAACACCGGGGAGCTGTTTTTT.

The CDR3 loop is CASSQSRLGHTGELFF. CDR3 DNA: TGTGCCAGCAGCCAATCGCGGCTGGGCCATACCGGGGAGCTGTTTTTT. This chain links TRBV16 with TRBJ2-2; D uncertain. The CDR3 extends over 16 amino acids. Trimming left V 0 bases short and J 5 bases short, with 13 bases between. CDR1 KGHSY and CDR2 FQNENV come from the germline V gene. The whole variable domain, remainder taken from reference TRBV16 and TRBJ2-2, is GEEVAQTPKHLVRGEGQKAKLYCAPIKGHSYVFWYQQVLKNEFKFLISFQNENVFDETGMPKERFSAKCLPNSPCSLEIQATKLEDSAVYFCASSQSRLGHTGELFFGEGSRLTVL.

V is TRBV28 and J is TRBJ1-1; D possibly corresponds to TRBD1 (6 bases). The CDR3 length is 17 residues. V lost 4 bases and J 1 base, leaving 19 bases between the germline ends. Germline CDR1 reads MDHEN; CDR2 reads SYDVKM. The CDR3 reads CASSWAYGGAGNTEAFF. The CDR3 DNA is TGTGCCAGCAGTTGGGCCTACGGGGGGGCAGGGAACACTGAAGCTTTCTTT.

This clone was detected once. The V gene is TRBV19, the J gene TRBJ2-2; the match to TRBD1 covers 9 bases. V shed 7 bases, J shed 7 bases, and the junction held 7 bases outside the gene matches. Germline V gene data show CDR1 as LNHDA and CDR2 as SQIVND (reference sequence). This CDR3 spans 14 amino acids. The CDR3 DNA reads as TGTGCCAGTACCCGTGACAGGGGGAGCGGGGAGCTGTTTTTT. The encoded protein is CASTRDRGSGELFF. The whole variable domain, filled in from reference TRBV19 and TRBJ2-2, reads DGGITQSPKYLFRKEGQNVTLSCEQNLNHDAMYWYRQDPGQGLRLIYYSQIVNDFQKGDIAEGYSVSREKKESFPLTVTSAQKNPTAFYLCASTRDRGSGELFFGEGSRLTVL.

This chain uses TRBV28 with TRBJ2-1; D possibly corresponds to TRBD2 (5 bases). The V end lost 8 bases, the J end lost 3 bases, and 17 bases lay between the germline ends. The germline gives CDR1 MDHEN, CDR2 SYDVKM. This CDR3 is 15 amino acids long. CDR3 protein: CASGSQSLGYNEQFF. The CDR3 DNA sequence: TGTGCCAGCGGGAGTCAGTCTTTGGGCTACAATGAGCAGTTCTTC.

The CDR3 sequence: CASSLVYGSGASYEQYF. The CDR3 DNA follows: TGTGCCAGCAGCTTAGTCTACGGATCGGGAGCTTCCTACGAGCAGTACTTC. This chain connects TRBV7-2 to TRBJ2-7; perhaps TRBD2 as D (6 bases). The V and J ends lost 1 base and 1 base respectively, with 17 bases between them. CDR3 length: 17 amino acids. Germline CDR1 reads SGHTA; CDR2 reads FQGNSA.

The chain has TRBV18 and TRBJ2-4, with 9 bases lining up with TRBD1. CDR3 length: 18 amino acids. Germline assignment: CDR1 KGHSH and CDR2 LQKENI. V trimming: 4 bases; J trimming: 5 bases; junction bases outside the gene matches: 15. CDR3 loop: CASSQVAAQGALQNIQYF. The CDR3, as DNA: TGTGCCAGCTCACAGGTAGCGGCACAGGGGGCACTTCAAAACATTCAGTACTTC.

CDR3 loop: CASSQKTPGGTEAFF. The DNA of the CDR3 is TGTGCCAGCAGTCAGAAAACCCCAGGGGGCACTGAAGCTTTCTTT. The chain is built from TRBV7-9 and TRBJ1-1; 7 nucleotides line up with TRBD1. CDR1 is SEHNR and CDR2 is FQNEAQ in the germline V gene (reference sequence). The CDR3 extends over 15 amino acids. V lost 6 bases, J lost 4 bases, and 11 bases stayed unmatched.

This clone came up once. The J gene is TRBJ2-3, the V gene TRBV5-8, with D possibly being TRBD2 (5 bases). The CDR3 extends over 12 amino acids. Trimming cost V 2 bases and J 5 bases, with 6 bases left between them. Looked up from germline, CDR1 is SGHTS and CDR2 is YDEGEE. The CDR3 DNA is TGTGCCAGCAGCTTAGAGGGAGATACGCAGTATTTT. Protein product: CASSLEGDTQYF. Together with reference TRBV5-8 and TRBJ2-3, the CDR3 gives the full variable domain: EAGVTQSPTHLIKTRGQQATLRCSPISGHTSVYWYQQALGLGLQFLLWYDEGEERNRGNFPPRFSGRQFPNYSSELNVNALELEDSALYLCASSLEGDTQYFGPGTRLTVL.

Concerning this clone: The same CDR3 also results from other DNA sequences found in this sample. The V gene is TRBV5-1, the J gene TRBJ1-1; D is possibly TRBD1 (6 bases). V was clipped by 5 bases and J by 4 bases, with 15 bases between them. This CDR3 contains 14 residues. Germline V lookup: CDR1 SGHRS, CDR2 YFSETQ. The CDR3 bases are TGCGCCAGCAGTTTTGGGGGGCCCGTCACTGAAGCTTTCTTT. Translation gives CASSFGGPVTEAFF.

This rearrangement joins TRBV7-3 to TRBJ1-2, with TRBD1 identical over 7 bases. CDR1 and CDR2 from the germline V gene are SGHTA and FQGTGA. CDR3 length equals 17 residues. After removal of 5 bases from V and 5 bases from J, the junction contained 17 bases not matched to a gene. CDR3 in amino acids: CASSPSGQGVALYGYTF. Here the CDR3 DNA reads TGTGCCAGCAGCCCGTCTGGGCAGGGGGTGGCCTTATATGGCTACACCTTC.

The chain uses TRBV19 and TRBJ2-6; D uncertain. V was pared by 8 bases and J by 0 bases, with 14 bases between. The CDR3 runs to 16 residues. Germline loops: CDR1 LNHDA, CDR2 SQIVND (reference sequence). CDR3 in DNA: TGTGCCAGTGCTTTTAGCTCCAGCTCTGGGGCCAACGTCCTGACTTTC. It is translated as CASAFSSSSGANVLTF.